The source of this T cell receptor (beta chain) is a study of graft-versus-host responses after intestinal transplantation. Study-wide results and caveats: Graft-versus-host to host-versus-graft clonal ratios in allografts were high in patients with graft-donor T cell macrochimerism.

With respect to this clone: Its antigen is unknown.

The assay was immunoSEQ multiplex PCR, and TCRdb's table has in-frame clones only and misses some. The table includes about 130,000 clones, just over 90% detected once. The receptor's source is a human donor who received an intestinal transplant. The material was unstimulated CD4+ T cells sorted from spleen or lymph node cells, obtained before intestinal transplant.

CDR3 residues: CASSGNRVCATEAFF. The CDR3 coding sequence is TGTGCCAGCAGCGGGAACAGGGTTTGTGCCACTGAAGCTTTCTTT. The chain couples TRBV7-3 to TRBJ1-1; the D gene is possibly TRBD1 (6 bases). The germline gives CDR1 SGHTA, CDR2 FQGTGA. V lost 5 bases and J lost 4, with 17 bases in between. The CDR3 is made up of 15 amino acids.